Sequencing of this T cell receptor (beta chain) was carried out in a study of T cells in Graves' hyperthyroidism and ophthalmopathy. For the study at large: Peripheral blood sampling occurred at initial diagnosis, before any treatment.

Each 10 ml fresh peripheral blood draw supplied the PBMCs. Amplified TCR beta CDR3 regions derived from RNA transcripts. HTBI primers drove first-round RT-PCR of the TCR CDR3. TCRdb redid the calling of the multiplex PCR reads with MiXCR, one entry per CDR3 protein. The sample shows 300,000 to 400,000 distinct CDR3 sequences, around 23% of them seen only once. From germline, CDR1 is LNHDA and CDR2 SQIVND (reference sequence). The CDR3 covers 15 residues. V was pared by 2 bases and J by 8 bases, with 6 bases of the junction left unmatched. Study outcomes and limitations: Appearing also in blood were most of the thyroid clonotypes expanded above 0.001. A median about 7 months before onset, the model predicted ophthalmopathy.

With regard to this clonotype: The antigen remains undetermined.

V is TRBV19 and J is TRBJ2-1; 10 bases match TRBD2. The origin of this receptor is a woman between 45 and 60 years old with Graves' hyperthyroidism. The sample comprised blood. In nucleotides, the CDR3 is TGTGCCAGTAGTATAAAGGGACTAGCGTCCTATGAGCAGTTCTTC. This translates into CASSIKGLASYEQFF.